These T cell receptor beta chains were read from a single sample in a study of graft-versus-host responses after intestinal transplantation. Assay: immunoSEQ multiplex PCR; the TCRdb copy retains only in-frame clones and omits some. The sample lists roughly 3,900 clones, roughly 85% occurring once. Sequencing was performed on ileum tissue, taken roughly 680 days after intestinal transplant. The receptor set was obtained from a human patient who received an intestinal transplant, so some T cells may come from the graft donor. The CDR3 runs from the conserved cysteine through the conserved F or W. The D gene is left open where the match is weak. The size entry is marked missing in some rows and otherwise reads once, few, many or a size class.

j_call v_call clone_size d_call cdr3_aa cdr3_nt
TRBJ1-1 TRBV18 . TRBD1 CASSPPIGGIEAFF TGTGCCAGCTCACCACCGATAGGGGGCATTGAAGCTTTCTTT
TRBJ1-3 TRBV19 few TRBD1 CASSRQGVSGNTIYF TGTGCCAGTAGCCGACAGGGGGTATCTGGAAACACCATATATTTT
TRBJ2-2 TRBV6-1 . TRBD2 CASRAGGDTGELFF TGTGCCAGCCGAGCGGGGGGAGACACCGGGGAGCTGTTTTTT
TRBJ1-6 TRBV7-4 . . CASSYLPNSPLHF TGTGCCAGCAGCTATCTTCCGAATTCACCCCTCCACTTT
TRBJ2-7 TRBV6-1 few . CASSAGQPYEQYF TGTGCCAGCAGTGCCGGACAACCCTACGAGCAGTACTTC
TRBJ1-1 TRBV29-1 . . CSVDGRGGDTEAFF TGCAGCGTTGATGGGCGGGGCGGGGACACTGAAGCTTTCTTT
TRBJ2-7 TRBV7-8 . . CASSLVSGDHEQYF TGTGCCAGCAGCTTAGTGTCCGGGGACCACGAGCAGTACTTC
TRBJ1-6 TRBV11-3 . TRBD1 CASSSSGTGNSPLHF TGTGCCAGCAGCTCGTCCGGGACAGGGAATTCACCCCTCCACTTT
TRBJ2-7 TRBV6-1 . TRBD1 CASVSSGTAYEQYF TGTGCCAGCGTATCCTCCGGGACAGCCTACGAGCAGTACTTC
TRBJ2-2 TRBV7-9 . . CASSYQGLAGELFF TGTGCCAGCAGCTATCAAGGACTCGCCGGGGAGCTGTTTTTT
TRBJ1-5 TRBV30 . . CAWRSGWNQPQHF TGTGCCTGGAGAAGCGGATGGAATCAGCCCCAGCATTTT
TRBJ2-7 TRBV5-8 . . CASSYPLAYEQYF TGTGCCAGCAGCTATCCTCTAGCGTACGAGCAGTACTTC
TRBJ2-3 TRBV25-1 once TRBD2 CASSSAGLAGGGDTQYF TGTGCCAGCAGCTCGGCAGGACTAGCGGGGGGGGGAGATACGCAGTATTTT
TRBJ2-1 TRBV30 . TRBD1 CAWSLGTGDNEQFF TGTGCCTGGAGCCTAGGGACAGGGGACAATGAGCAGTTCTTC
TRBJ2-2 TRBV2 once . CASSPGQNTGELFF TGTGCCAGCAGTCCGGGCCAGAACACCGGGGAGCTGTTTTTT